The clone carrying this TCR beta chain was seen a few times. The entry originates in a study of T cell responses to AZD1222 COVID-19 vaccine. The length of the CDR3 is 12 residues. V lost 4 bases and J 6 bases, leaving 8 bases between the germline ends. Germline-derived CDR1 and CDR2 are SGHDN and FVKESK. Profiling relied on immunoSEQ multiplex PCR, and the TCRdb table lists in-frame clones only, not all of them. The repertoire holds 95,000 to 150,000 clones, with around 85% as singletons. The rearrangement uses TRBV14 and TRBJ2-3; D not certain. The sequencing here drew on peripheral blood, taken on day 0 of AZD1222 vaccination. This sequence was found in an adult in good health. CDR3 DNA sequence: TGTGCCAGCAGCCCGAGGTTCGATACGCAGTATTTT. Amino acids: CASSPRFDTQYF.